The 10 T cell receptor beta chains given below trace back to one sample, sequenced in a study of blood T cell repertoires in COVID-19. The method was immunoSEQ multiplex PCR; TCRdb's version includes in-frame clones alone and lacks a portion of them. The sample carries 99,000 or so clones, about 86% recorded once. The sequencing sample was made of peripheral blood. The origin of the receptors is a woman aged 60-75 years in a cohort sampled during active or convalescent COVID-19.

The CDR3 DNA is TGTGCCAGCAGCCAAGACGGAGGACGGACCTACGAGCAGTACTTC. This codes for CASSQDGGRTYEQYF. The chain joins TRBV9 to TRBJ2-7, with D possibly being TRBD2 (5 bases). Germline loops: CDR1 SGDLS, CDR2 YYNGEE. This CDR3 has 15 amino acids. With 4 bases removed from V and 2 bases from J, the gap between germline ends came to 16 bases.

The chain uses TRBV10-2 and TRBJ2-2; TRBD2 aligns across 13 bases. The germline V gene encodes CDR1 WSHSY and CDR2 SAAADI. The junction had 5 bases not matched to a gene; V was cut back by 7 bases and J by 3 bases. The CDR3 extends over 16 amino acids. The chain's CDR3 is CASKRTSGRDTGELFF. The CDR3 coding sequence is TGCGCCAGCAAGCGGACTAGCGGGAGAGACACCGGGGAGCTGTTTTTT.

This chain links TRBV9 with TRBJ2-5, with 14 bases matching TRBD2. Germline lookup yields CDR1 SGDLS and CDR2 YYNGEE. This CDR3 has 19 residues. Losses at the gene ends were 0 bases for V and 4 bases for J; bases not matched to a gene: 11. CDR3 residues: CASSVGPGLAGAIGETQYF. CDR3 nucleotide sequence: TGTGCCAGCAGCGTAGGACCGGGACTAGCGGGAGCAATAGGAGAGACCCAGTACTTC.

This clone was recorded once. The J gene is TRBJ2-5, the V gene TRBV4-1; no clear D gene. V lost 1 base, J lost 4 bases, and 7 bases lay in between. The CDR3 contains 13 residues. Germline loops: CDR1 MGHRA, CDR2 YSYEKL. CDR3 nucleotides: TGCGCCAGCAGCCAAGCTCCGAGAGAGACCCAGTACTTC. Translated, it gives CASSQAPRETQYF.

This sequence joins TRBV27 and TRBJ1-5, with 7 nucleotides matching TRBD1. The V and J ends lost 8 bases and 4 bases, in that order; junction bases with no gene match: 14. This CDR3 has 16 residues. Germline V gene sequence: CDR1 MNHEY, CDR2 SMNVEV (reference sequence). The CDR3 here is CASRSTGRGANQPQHF. CDR3 DNA sequence: TGTGCCAGCCGCTCGACAGGGCGGGGTGCAAATCAGCCCCAGCATTTT.

The chain links TRBV10-1 to TRBJ2-3, with a tentative D call TRBD1 (6 bases). V was cut by 5 bases and J by 0 bases, with 15 bases left in between. The CDR3 extends over 16 amino acids. The germline CDR1 and CDR2 sequences are WNHNN and SYGVQD (reference sequence). CDR3 bases: TGCGCCAGCAGTCCCGGGACATTCTCTAGCACAGATACGCAGTATTTT. Translating it yields CASSPGTFSSTDTQYF.

This chain uses TRBV6-2 or TRBV6-3 with TRBJ1-4; TRBD1 might be the D (6 bases). The germline V gene has CDR1 MNHEY and CDR2 SVGEGT. Trimming took off 4 bases at V and 10 bases at J, with 13 bases between the two ends. The CDR3 contains 13 residues. CDR3 amino acids: CASSSEQGRKLFF. CDR3 bases: TGTGCCAGCAGTTCGGAACAGGGCCGAAAACTGTTTTTT.

This sequence joins TRBV6-5 and TRBJ2-1; maybe TRBD2 (5 bases). The CDR3 has 14 amino acids. V was trimmed by 4 bases and J by 3 bases, leaving 10 bases between them. Germline CDR1 is MNHEY and CDR2 is SVGAGI. Here the CDR3 reads CASSLGGDYNEQFF. The CDR3 nucleotides read TGTGCCAGCAGTTTAGGAGGAGACTACAATGAGCAGTTCTTC.

This chain uses TRBV5-1 with TRBJ2-5; 12 positions agree with TRBD2. J lost 4 bases, V lost 1 base, and 2 bases had no gene match. The germline V gene encodes CDR1 SGHRS and CDR2 YFSETQ. This CDR3 contains 15 residues. The CDR3, as DNA: TGCGCCAGCAGCTTGTCGACTAGCGGGGGAGAGACCCAGTACTTC. Its protein is CASSLSTSGGETQYF.

V and J are TRBV9 and TRBJ2-7, with 7 positions matching TRBD2. V trimming: 3 bases; J trimming: 2 bases; junction bases outside the gene matches: 5. Germline V gives CDR1 SGDLS, CDR2 YYNGEE. CDR3 length: 14 amino acids. The CDR3 sequence: CASSGSGLAYEQYF. Here the CDR3 DNA reads TGTGCCAGCAGCGGTAGCGGGCTGGCCTACGAGCAGTACTTC.